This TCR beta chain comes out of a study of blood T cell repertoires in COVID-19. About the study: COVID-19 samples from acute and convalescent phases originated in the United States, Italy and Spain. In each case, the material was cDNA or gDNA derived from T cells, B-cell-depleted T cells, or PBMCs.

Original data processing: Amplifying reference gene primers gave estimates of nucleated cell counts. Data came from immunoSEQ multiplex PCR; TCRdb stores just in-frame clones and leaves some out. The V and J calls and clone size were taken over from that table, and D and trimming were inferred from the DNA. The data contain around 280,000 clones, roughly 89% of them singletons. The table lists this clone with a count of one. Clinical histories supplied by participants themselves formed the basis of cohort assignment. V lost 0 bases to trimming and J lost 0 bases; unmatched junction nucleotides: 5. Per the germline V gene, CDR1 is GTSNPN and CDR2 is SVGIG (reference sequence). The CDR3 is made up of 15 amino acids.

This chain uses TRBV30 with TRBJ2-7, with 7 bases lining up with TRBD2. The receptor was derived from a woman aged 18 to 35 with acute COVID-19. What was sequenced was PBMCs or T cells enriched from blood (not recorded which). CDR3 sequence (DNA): TGTGCCTGGAGTGTAGGATGGACTAGCTCCTACGAGCAGTACTTC. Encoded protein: CAWSVGWTSSYEQYF.